The rows below give T cell receptor beta chains drawn from one sample of a study of blood T cell repertoires in COVID-19. Generated by immunoSEQ multiplex PCR, the TCRdb table keeps only in-frame clones and is missing some. Of more than 150,000 clones in the sample, approximately 80% were seen once. The sequenced sample was PBMCs or T cells enriched from blood (not recorded which). The receptors shown here come from a middle-aged man who had recovered from COVID-19. Both conserved end residues are part of each CDR3. The D gene is left open where the match is weak. Clone size is not always given. Where it is, it says once, few, many or a class for expanded clones.

size: NA; V: TRBV5-4; D: TRBD1; J: TRBJ1-6; CDR3: CASSLDRGDSPLHF; DNA: TGTGCCAGCAGCCTCGACAGGGGGGACTCACCCCTCCACTTT
size: few; V: TRBV27; D: TRBD1; J: TRBJ1-5; CDR3: CASSPDTGGRNQPQHF; DNA: TGTGCCAGCAGTCCCGATACAGGGGGACGGAATCAGCCCCAGCATTTT
size: few; V: TRBV27; D: TRBD2; J: TRBJ2-7; CDR3: CASSPSGGLLREQYF; DNA: TGTGCCAGCAGTCCGTCGGGGGGTCTCCTACGAGAGCAGTACTTC
size: NA; V: TRBV3-1/TRBV3-2; D: NA; J: TRBJ2-4; CDR3: CASSLSGGGATAKNIQYF; DNA: TGTGCCAGCAGCCTAAGTGGTGGGGGGGCCACTGCCAAAAACATTCAGTACTTC
size: NA; V: TRBV28; D: NA; J: TRBJ1-2; CDR3: CASTRPGANYGYTF; DNA: TGTGCCAGCACCCGACCAGGGGCTAACTATGGCTACACCTTC
size: NA; V: TRBV3-1/TRBV3-2; D: TRBD2; J: TRBJ2-2; CDR3: CASSQDLRGTGELFF; DNA: TGTGCCAGCAGCCAAGATCTGCGGGGGACCGGGGAGCTGTTTTTT
size: NA; V: TRBV5-8; D: NA; J: TRBJ2-7; CDR3: CASDWQRSYEQYF; DNA: TGTGCCTCGGATTGGCAGCGATCCTACGAGCAGTACTTC
size: NA; V: TRBV2; D: NA; J: TRBJ2-2; CDR3: CASSVDRGELFF; DNA: TGTGCCAGCAGTGTTGACAGGGGGGAGCTGTTTTTT
size: NA; V: TRBV28; D: NA; J: TRBJ1-6; CDR3: CASSLPYNSPLHF; DNA: TGTGCCAGCAGTCTACCCTATAATTCACCCCTCCACTTT
size: NA; V: TRBV7-2; D: TRBD2; J: TRBJ2-2; CDR3: CASSLVAGGPTGELFF; DNA: TGTGCCAGCAGCTTAGTAGCGGGAGGTCCCACCGGGGAGCTGTTTTTT
size: NA; V: TRBV6-5; D: NA; J: TRBJ2-5; CDR3: CLLRADPPKETQYF; DNA: TGCCTCTTGAGGGCTGATCCCCCCAAGGAGACCCAGTACTTC
size: NA; V: TRBV19; D: NA; J: TRBJ2-1; CDR3: CASKGSGGDNEQFF; DNA: TGTGCCAGTAAAGGTAGCGGAGGCGACAATGAGCAGTTCTTC
size: NA; V: TRBV5-1; D: NA; J: TRBJ2-3; CDR3: CASSGGLRSDTQYF; DNA: TGCGCCAGCAGCGGGGGCCTAAGATCAGATACGCAGTATTTT
size: NA; V: TRBV6-5; D: TRBD1; J: TRBJ1-2; CDR3: CASSPGQSAFYGYTF; DNA: TGTGCCAGCAGTCCGGGACAGTCGGCATTCTATGGCTACACCTTC
size: NA; V: TRBV25-1; D: NA; J: TRBJ2-7; CDR3: CASSARRGGYEQYF; DNA: TGTGCCAGCAGTGCCCGAAGGGGCGGCTACGAGCAGTACTTC
size: NA; V: TRBV6-5; D: NA; J: TRBJ2-7; CDR3: CASSYSTAYEQYF; DNA: TGTGCCAGCAGTTACTCGACTGCCTACGAGCAGTACTTC
size: NA; V: TRBV18; D: NA; J: TRBJ2-1; CDR3: CASSQGDEQFF; DNA: TGTGCCAGCTCACAAGGGGATGAGCAGTTCTTC
size: few; V: TRBV5-1; D: TRBD1; J: TRBJ2-5; CDR3: CASSYGLTGVLGETQYF; DNA: TGCGCCAGCAGCTATGGACTGACAGGGGTGTTAGGAGAGACCCAGTACTTC
size: NA; V: TRBV5-1; D: NA; J: TRBJ1-1; CDR3: CASSLPTGGNTEAFF; DNA: TGCGCCAGCAGCTTACCGACAGGCGGGAACACTGAAGCTTTCTTT
size: NA; V: TRBV9; D: TRBD1; J: TRBJ1-4; CDR3: CASSVDRGTNEKLFF; DNA: TGTGCCAGCAGCGTGGACAGGGGAACTAATGAAAAACTGTTTTTT